The 19 T cell receptor beta chains below all came from one sample that was sequenced in a study of early T cells in non-severe SARS-CoV-2 infection. From the 5' RACE reads, TCRdb called clonotypes with MiXCR, one entry per CDR3 protein. The profile covers around 80,000 distinct CDR3 sequences, with approximately 12% appearing a single time and around 3.6% taken by the ten largest. The sample taken for sequencing was whole blood. All receptors come from an adult who was a healthcare worker with PCR-confirmed SARS-CoV-2 infection or an uninfected control (not recorded which).

This clonotype was picked up a small number of times. The chain links TRBV4-2 to TRBJ2-5, with 9 positions matching TRBD2. The junction had 6 bases not matched to a gene; V was cut back by 5 bases and J by 2 bases. From germline, CDR1 is LGHNA and CDR2 YNFKEQ. CDR3 length: 15 residues. The CDR3 sequence is CASSKGLADQETQYF. The DNA for the CDR3 is TGTGCCAGCAGCAAGGGACTAGCCGATCAAGAGACCCAGTACTTC.

This clonotype was detected a few times. The chain joins TRBV18 to TRBJ1-2; unclear D gene. This CDR3 comprises 12 residues. V gave up 5 bases and J gave up 8 bases, with 12 bases separating them. Per germline, CDR1 KGHSH and CDR2 LQKENI. The CDR3 sequence: CASSRSDEGYTF. Written as DNA, the CDR3 is TGTGCCAGCTCAAGATCCGATGAGGGCTACACCTTC.

This clonotype has just a few counts. The chain recombines TRBV20-1 with TRBJ2-5; 7 bases fit TRBD1. V dropped 6 bases and J dropped 1; count of bases not matched to a gene: 8. This CDR3 region has 14 residues. Germline CDR1 DFQATT, CDR2 SNEGSKA (reference sequence). The CDR3, as DNA: TGCAGTGCCGCCCTCCGGACAGGCCAAGAGACCCAGTACTTC. It translates to CSAALRTGQETQYF.

This clonotype has a handful of counts. The chain has TRBV5-1 and TRBJ2-7, with TRBD1 identical over 9 bases. The CDR3 loop spans 16 amino acids. The J segment lost 6 bases and the V segment lost 1 base, leaving 11 bases of the junction unmatched. Germline CDR1 SGHRS, CDR2 YFSETQ. CDR3 coding DNA: TGCGCCAGCAGCTTGAAACCGGGACAGGGTGCGTCCGAGCAGTACTTC. It translates to CASSLKPGQGASEQYF. Variable domain in full (rest from reference TRBV5-1 and TRBJ2-7): KAGVTQTPRYLIKTRGQQVTLSCSPISGHRSVSWYQQTPGQGLQFLFEYFSETQRNKGNFPGRFSGRQFSNSRSEMNVSTLELGDSALYLCASSLKPGQGASEQYFGPGTRLTVT.

The chain combines TRBV18 with TRBJ2-6; D gene ambiguous. From germline, CDR1 is KGHSH and CDR2 LQKENI. The CDR3 has 15 amino acids. Trimming took off 6 bases at V and 5 bases at J, with 14 bases between the two ends. CDR3 sequence (DNA): TGTGCCAGCTCCAAAGGGCTGAGTAGGGCCAACGTCCTGACTTTC. This translates into CASSKGLSRANVLTF.

In its sample, this clonotype was seen many times. V usage is TRBV28 and J usage is TRBJ2-1; D call uncertain. The length of the CDR3 is 15 residues. The V and J ends lost 1 base and 7 bases respectively, with 14 bases between them. The germline gives CDR1 MDHEN, CDR2 SYDVKM. The CDR3 spells CASSLFQPARNEQFF. The DNA of the CDR3 is TGTGCCAGCAGTTTATTTCAGCCCGCCAGGAATGAGCAGTTCTTC.

This clonotype was observed at least ten times. J is TRBJ1-4 and V is TRBV6-1; D unclear. The V gene's germline CDR1 is MNHNS and CDR2 SASEGT. The V end lost 4 bases, the J end lost 0 bases, and 12 bases lay between the germline ends. CDR3 length: 16 residues. CDR3 sequence reads: CASSGGPAATNEKLFF. The CDR3 DNA sequence: TGTGCCAGCAGTGGCGGGCCAGCTGCAACTAATGAAAAACTGTTTTTT.

This chain uses TRBV3-1 with TRBJ2-1; a possible D gene is TRBD2 (6 bases). Trimming pared 1 base from V and 4 bases from J, leaving 17 bases between. This CDR3 has 17 residues. In germline, CDR1 is LGHDT, CDR2 YNNKEL (reference sequence). In DNA, the CDR3 is TGTGCCAGCAGCCAAGCTCTTCGGGGGTTGCGATACAATGAGCAGTTCTTC. Amino acids: CASSQALRGLRYNEQFF.

The rearrangement links TRBV28 to TRBJ1-4; D may be TRBD1 (5 bases). Germline-derived CDR1 and CDR2 are MDHEN and SYDVKM. The CDR3 length is 14 residues. V dropped 8 bases and J dropped 8 bases, with 18 bases sitting between them. In nucleotides, the CDR3 is TGTGCCAGCGGGGGGGACGGAATAGGAGAAAAACTGTTTTTT. Amino acids: CASGGDGIGEKLFF.

This clonotype was counted between two and nine times. V is TRBV6-1 and J is TRBJ2-3; 8 bases map to TRBD2. Germline V CDR1 and CDR2: MNHNS, SASEGT. The CDR3 runs to 15 residues. After removal of 1 base from V and 10 bases from J, the junction contained 10 bases not matched to a gene. The CDR3 DNA reads TGTGCCAGCAGTGAAGGTGCGGGAGGTGCGGTGGCGCAGTATTTT. Its protein is CASSEGAGGAVAQYF.

The table lists this clonotype with a few counts. This sequence joins TRBV7-6 and TRBJ2-3; D gene unclear. Trimming took off 5 bases at V and 8 bases at J, with 20 bases between the two ends. The CDR3 is made up of 15 amino acids. In germline, CDR1 is SGHVS, CDR2 FNYEAQ. The CDR3 DNA reads TGTGCCAGCAGCCCTCGGCGGTTAGAAGGCGGTACGCAGTATTTT. This codes for CASSPRRLEGGTQYF. The variable domain in full, completed from reference TRBV7-6 and TRBJ2-3, reads GAGVSQSPRYKVTKRGQDVALRCDPISGHVSLYWYRQALGQGPEFLTYFNYEAQQDKSGLPNDRFSAERPEGSISTLTIQRTEQRDSAMYRCASSPRRLEGGTQYFGPGTRLTVL.

V gene TRBV7-9 combines with J gene TRBJ1-4, with D maybe TRBD1 (5 bases). The CDR3 has 16 amino acids. The germline V gene encodes CDR1 SEHNR and CDR2 FQNEAQ (reference sequence). V lost 1 base to trimming and J lost 4 bases, with 13 bases between them. The CDR3, as DNA: TGTGCCAGCAGCTTAGGGGATACAGGTCTTAATGAAAAACTGTTTTTT. Translating it yields CASSLGDTGLNEKLFF.

In its sample, this clonotype was seen a few times. This sequence joins TRBV19 and TRBJ1-2, with D possibly being TRBD1 (5 bases). CDR3 length: 13 residues. Germline V gene lookup returns CDR1 LNHDA and CDR2 SQIVND (reference sequence). V gave up 3 bases and J gave up 5 bases, with 10 bases separating them. This CDR3 is CASSIMEGYGYTF. The CDR3 DNA reads TGTGCCAGTAGTATCATGGAGGGGTATGGCTACACCTTC.

This clonotype was observed at least ten times. CDR3 nucleotides: TGTGCCACCAGCAGAGAGAGGGACCACAATCAGCCCCAGCATTTT. Its protein product is CATSRERDHNQPQHF. The chain couples TRBV15 to TRBJ1-5, with a tentative D call TRBD1 (5 bases). Trimming took off 0 bases at V and 3 bases at J, with 9 bases between the two ends. In germline, CDR1 is LNHNV, CDR2 YYDKDF (reference sequence). The CDR3 is 15 amino acids.

This clonotype appeared a few times. This chain connects TRBV6-5 to TRBJ2-5, with TRBD2 matching over 7 bases. J gave up 1 base and V 3 bases, and 5 bases lay outside the gene matches. In germline, CDR1 is MNHEY, CDR2 SVGAGI. CDR3 length equals 15 residues. The CDR3 protein is CASSYASGTQETQYF. CDR3 nucleotide sequence: TGTGCCAGCAGTTATGCTAGCGGAACCCAAGAGACCCAGTACTTC.

There are a few counts of this clonotype. In DNA form, the CDR3 reads TGTGCCTGGAGTGTGGGACAGATCAATCAGCCCCAGCATTTT. It translates to CAWSVGQINQPQHF. V and J are TRBV30 and TRBJ1-5; 7 bases map to TRBD1. Trimming removed 0 bases from V and 3 bases from J; junction bases left unmatched: 2. Looked up from germline, CDR1 is GTSNPN and CDR2 is SVGIG (reference sequence). The CDR3 has 14 amino acids.

This chain uses TRBV20-1 with TRBJ2-1; 10 bases match TRBD2. V was pared by 2 bases and J by 8 bases, with 6 bases of the junction left unmatched. CDR3 length: 14 amino acids. Germline V gives CDR1 DFQATT, CDR2 SNEGSKA (reference sequence). CDR3 residues: CSARWSLAGDEQFF. The CDR3 nucleotides are TGCAGTGCTAGATGGTCCCTAGCGGGAGATGAGCAGTTCTTC.

The chain carries TRBV5-6 and TRBJ2-2, with D possibly matching TRBD1 (5 bases). Germline V gives CDR1 SGHDT, CDR2 YYEEEE. V lost 4 bases and J lost 6, with 13 bases in between. This CDR3 is built from 14 residues. CDR3 in amino acids: CASSGGHIPGELFF. CDR3 DNA: TGTGCCAGCAGCGGCGGACATATCCCCGGGGAGCTGTTTTTT.

The gene calls are TRBV20-1 and TRBJ2-7; D remains unclear. CDR1 DFQATT and CDR2 SNEGSKA come from the germline V gene (reference sequence). Between the trimmed V and J ends, which lost 5 bases and 6 bases, there was a span of 17 bases. The CDR3 is 13 amino acids. The CDR3 protein is CSALKPGLIEQYF. In DNA, the CDR3 is TGCAGTGCTCTAAAGCCGGGTTTAATCGAGCAGTACTTC.